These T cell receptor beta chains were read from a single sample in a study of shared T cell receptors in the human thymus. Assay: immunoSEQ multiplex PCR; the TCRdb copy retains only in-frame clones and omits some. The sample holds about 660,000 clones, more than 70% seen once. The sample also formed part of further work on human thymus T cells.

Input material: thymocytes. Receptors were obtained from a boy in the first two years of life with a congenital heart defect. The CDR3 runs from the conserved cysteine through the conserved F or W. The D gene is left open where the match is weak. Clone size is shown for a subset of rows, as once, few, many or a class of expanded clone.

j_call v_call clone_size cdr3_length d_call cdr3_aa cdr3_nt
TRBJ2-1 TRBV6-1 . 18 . CASSDVSGNREPYNEQFF TGTGCCAGCAGTGATGTAAGTGGGAACAGGGAGCCCTACAATGAGCAGTTCTTC
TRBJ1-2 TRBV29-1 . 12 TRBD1 CSVEDGTAGYTF TGCAGCGTTGAAGACGGGACAGCTGGCTACACCTTC
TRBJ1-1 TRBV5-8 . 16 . CASSFPRGSLDTEAFF TGTGCCAGCTCCTTCCCAAGGGGGTCATTGGACACTGAAGCTTTCTTT
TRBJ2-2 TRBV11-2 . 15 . CASSLEQGDTGELFF TGTGCCAGCAGCTTAGAACAGGGAGATACCGGGGAGCTGTTTTTT
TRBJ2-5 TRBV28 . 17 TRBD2 CASSFGVAGAPKETQYF TGTGCCAGCAGTTTCGGGGTAGCGGGGGCCCCTAAAGAGACCCAGTACTTC
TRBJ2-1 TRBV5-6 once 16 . CASSLVAPSSYNEQFF TGTGCCAGCAGCTTGGTAGCGCCGAGCTCCTACAATGAGCAGTTCTTC
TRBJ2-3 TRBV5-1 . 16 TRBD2 CASSPNGGGATDTQYF TGCGCCAGCAGCCCGAATGGCGGGGGGGCGACAGATACGCAGTATTTT
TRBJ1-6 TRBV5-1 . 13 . CASSLTANSPLHF TGCGCCAGCAGCTTGACAGCAAATTCACCCCTCCACTTT
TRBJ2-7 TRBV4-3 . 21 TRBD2 CASSQEEQTSPWGGRSYEQYF TGCGCCAGCAGCCAAGAAGAACAGACATCCCCATGGGGGGGACGATCCTACGAGCAGTACTTC
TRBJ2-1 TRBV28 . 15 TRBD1 CASIYRDRESTEQFF TGTGCCAGCATTTACCGGGACAGGGAATCGACTGAGCAGTTCTTC
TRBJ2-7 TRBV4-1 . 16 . CASSLSAGTGSYEQYF TGCGCCAGCAGCCTATCCGCCGGGACTGGCTCCTACGAGCAGTACTTC
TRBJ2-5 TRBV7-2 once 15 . CASSLVRGLQETQYF TGTGCCAGCAGCTTAGTGCGGGGCCTCCAAGAGACCCAGTACTTC
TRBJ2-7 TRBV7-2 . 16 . CASSQMPGSRTYEQYF TGTGCCAGCAGCCAGATGCCGGGATCCCGGACCTACGAGCAGTACTTC
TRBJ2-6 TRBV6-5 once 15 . CASSYLGLGANVLTF TGTGCCAGCAGTTACCTGGGGCTTGGGGCCAACGTCCTGACTTTC
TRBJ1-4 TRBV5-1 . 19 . CASSLGWTANRVANEKLFF TGCGCCAGCAGCTTGGGGTGGACAGCCAACCGGGTGGCTAATGAAAAACTGTTTTTT
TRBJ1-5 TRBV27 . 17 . CASSLRGEGDSNQPQHF TGTGCCAGCAGTTTAAGAGGGGAGGGGGATAGCAATCAGCCCCAGCATTTT
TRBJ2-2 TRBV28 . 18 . CASSLSPFGGKNTGELFF TGTGCCAGCAGTTTATCGCCTTTCGGCGGGAAGAACACCGGGGAGCTGTTTTTT
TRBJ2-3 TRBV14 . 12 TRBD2 CASSASGTTIRF TGTGCCAGCAGCGCCTCCGGGACTACCATACGTTTT
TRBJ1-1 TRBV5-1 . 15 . CASSLWSGSKTEAFF TGCGCCAGCAGCTTGTGGTCAGGGTCGAAGACTGAAGCTTTCTTT
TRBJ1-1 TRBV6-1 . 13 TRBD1 CASSEFRDRGAFF TGTGCCAGCAGTGAGTTCCGGGACAGGGGGGCTTTCTTT
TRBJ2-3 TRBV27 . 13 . CASSLLGTDTQYF TGTGCCAGCAGTTTACTAGGCACAGATACGCAGTATTTT
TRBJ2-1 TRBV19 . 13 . CASSTGAGNEQFF TGTGCCAGTAGTACTGGGGCAGGCAATGAGCAGTTCTTC
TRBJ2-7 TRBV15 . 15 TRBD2 CATSDGGTSGYEQYF TGTGCCACCTCTGACGGGGGGACTAGCGGATACGAGCAGTACTTC
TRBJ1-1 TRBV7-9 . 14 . CASSLLEGNTEAFF TGTGCCAGCAGCCTCCTTGAGGGTAATACTGAAGCTTTCTTT
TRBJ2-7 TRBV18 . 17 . CASSPHRDPPLSYEQYF TGTGCCAGCTCACCACACAGGGATCCACCACTCTCCTACGAGCAGTACTTC
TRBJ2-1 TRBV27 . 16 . CASTGRARDFYNEQFF TGTGCCAGCACGGGACGGGCCAGGGACTTCTACAATGAGCAGTTCTTC
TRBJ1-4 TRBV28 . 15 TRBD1 CASSPDRDRVEKLFF TGTGCCAGCAGTCCCGACCGGGACAGGGTTGAAAAACTGTTTTTT
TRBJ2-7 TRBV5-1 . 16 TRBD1 CASSPTDRRTNYEQYF TGCGCCAGCAGCCCTACGGACAGGCGAACGAATTACGAGCAGTACTTC
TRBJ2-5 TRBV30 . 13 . CAWNGGWQETQYF TGTGCCTGGAATGGGGGGTGGCAAGAGACCCAGTACTTC
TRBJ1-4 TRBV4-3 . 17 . CASSQRQVISGDEKLFF TGCGCCAGCAGCCAAAGACAGGTCATTTCGGGTGATGAAAAACTGTTTTTT
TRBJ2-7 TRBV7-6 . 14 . CASSPLTIPYEQYF TGTGCCAGCAGCCCACTTACTATACCTTACGAGCAGTACTTC
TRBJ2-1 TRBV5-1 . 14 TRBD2 CASSLAAGGDEQFF TGCGCCAGCAGCTTGGCTGCGGGGGGTGATGAGCAGTTCTTC
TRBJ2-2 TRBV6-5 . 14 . CASSYSLNTGELFF TGTGCCAGCAGTTACTCCTTGAACACCGGGGAGCTGTTTTTT
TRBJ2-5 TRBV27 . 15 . CASRDPDRPGVSQYF TGTGCCAGCAGAGACCCGGACCGCCCCGGGGTGTCCCAGTACTTC
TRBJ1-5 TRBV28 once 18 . CASSFDRRLQGIGQPQHF TGTGCCAGCAGTTTCGATCGCCGCCTTCAGGGAATTGGTCAGCCCCAGCATTTT
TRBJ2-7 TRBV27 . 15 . CASSLSSGSAYEQYF TGTGCCAGCAGTTTATCGTCAGGGTCGGCTTACGAGCAGTACTTC
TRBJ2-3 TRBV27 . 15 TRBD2 CASSGTSLFTDTQYF TGTGCCAGCAGTGGGACTAGCCTTTTCACAGATACGCAGTATTTT
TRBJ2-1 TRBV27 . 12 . CASSDRYNEQFF TGTGCCAGCAGTGACAGATACAATGAGCAGTTCTTC
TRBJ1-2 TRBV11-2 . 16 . CASSLDIHRPAYGYTF TGTGCCAGCAGCTTAGATATACACAGGCCGGCCTATGGCTACACCTTC
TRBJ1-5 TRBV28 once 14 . CASSLQASNQPQHF TGTGCCAGCAGTTTACAGGCTAGCAATCAGCCCCAGCATTTT
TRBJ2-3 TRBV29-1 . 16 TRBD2 CSVEGLAGIATDTQYF TGCAGCGTTGAGGGACTAGCGGGAATCGCGACAGATACGCAGTATTTT
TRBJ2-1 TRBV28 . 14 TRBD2 CASGGGRIGGEQFF TGTGCCAGCGGGGGCGGGAGGATAGGGGGTGAGCAGTTCTTC
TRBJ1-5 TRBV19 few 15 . CASSIGQPYPMTQHF TGTGCCAGTAGTATTGGGCAGCCCTATCCCATGACCCAGCATTTT
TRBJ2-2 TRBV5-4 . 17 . CASSSAPGQGNTGELFF TGTGCCAGCAGCTCAGCTCCGGGACAAGGGAACACCGGGGAGCTGTTTTTT
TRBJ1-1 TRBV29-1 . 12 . CSVEFLNTEAFF TGCAGCGTTGAATTCCTAAACACTGAAGCTTTCTTT
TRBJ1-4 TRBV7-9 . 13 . CASTVPGQEKLFF TGTGCCAGCACCGTCCCGGGACAAGAAAAACTGTTTTTT
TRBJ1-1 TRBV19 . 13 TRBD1 CASRQGTGTEAFF TGTGCCAGTAGACAAGGGACAGGCACTGAAGCTTTCTTT
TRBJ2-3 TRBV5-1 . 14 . CASSLSSGTDTQYF TGCGCCAGCAGCTTGAGTTCAGGGACAGATACGCAGTATTTT
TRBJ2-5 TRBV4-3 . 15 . CASSQVHSSRETQYF TGCGCCAGCAGCCAAGTTCATTCCAGCAGGGAGACCCAGTACTTC